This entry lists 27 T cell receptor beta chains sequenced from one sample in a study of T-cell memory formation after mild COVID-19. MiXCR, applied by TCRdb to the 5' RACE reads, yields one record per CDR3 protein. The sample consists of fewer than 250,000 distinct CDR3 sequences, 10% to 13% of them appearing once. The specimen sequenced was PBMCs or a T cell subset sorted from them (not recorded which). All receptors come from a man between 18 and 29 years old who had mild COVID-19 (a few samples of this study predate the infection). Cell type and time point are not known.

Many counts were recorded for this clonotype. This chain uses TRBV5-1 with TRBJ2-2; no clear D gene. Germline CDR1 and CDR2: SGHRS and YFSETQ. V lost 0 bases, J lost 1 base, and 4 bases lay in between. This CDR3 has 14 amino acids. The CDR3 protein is CASSLVENTGELFF. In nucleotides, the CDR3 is TGCGCCAGCAGCTTGGTGGAGAACACCGGGGAGCTGTTTTTT.

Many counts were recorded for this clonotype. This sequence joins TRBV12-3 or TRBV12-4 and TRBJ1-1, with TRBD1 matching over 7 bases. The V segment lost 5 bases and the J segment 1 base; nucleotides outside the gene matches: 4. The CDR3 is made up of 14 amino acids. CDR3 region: CASSTGAGNTEAFF. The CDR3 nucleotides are TGTGCCAGCAGTACAGGGGCCGGGAACACTGAAGCTTTCTTT.

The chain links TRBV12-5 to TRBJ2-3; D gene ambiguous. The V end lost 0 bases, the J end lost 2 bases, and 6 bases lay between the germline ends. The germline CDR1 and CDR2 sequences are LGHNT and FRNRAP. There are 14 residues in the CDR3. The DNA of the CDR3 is TGTGCTAGTGGTTTGGTACAGTCCACAGATACGCAGTATTTT. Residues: CASGLVQSTDTQYF.

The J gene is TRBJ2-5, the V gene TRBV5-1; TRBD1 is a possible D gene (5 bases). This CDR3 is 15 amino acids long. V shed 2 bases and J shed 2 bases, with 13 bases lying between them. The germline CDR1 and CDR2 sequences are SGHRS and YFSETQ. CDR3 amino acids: CASSFQGIEQETQYF. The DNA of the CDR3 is TGCGCCAGCAGCTTCCAGGGTATTGAACAAGAGACCCAGTACTTC.

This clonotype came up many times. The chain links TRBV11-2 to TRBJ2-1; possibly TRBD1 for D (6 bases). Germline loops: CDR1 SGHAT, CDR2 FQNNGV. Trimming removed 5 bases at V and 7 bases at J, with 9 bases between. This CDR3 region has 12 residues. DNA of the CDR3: TGTGCCAGCAGCCTACAGGGAAATGAGCAGTTCTTC. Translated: CASSLQGNEQFF.

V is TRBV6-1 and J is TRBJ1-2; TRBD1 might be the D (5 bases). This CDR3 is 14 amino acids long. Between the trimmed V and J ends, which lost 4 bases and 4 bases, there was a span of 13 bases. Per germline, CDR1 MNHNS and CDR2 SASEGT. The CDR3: CASSGRGSLYGYTF. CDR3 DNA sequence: TGTGCCAGCAGTGGACGGGGCAGTCTCTATGGCTACACCTTC.

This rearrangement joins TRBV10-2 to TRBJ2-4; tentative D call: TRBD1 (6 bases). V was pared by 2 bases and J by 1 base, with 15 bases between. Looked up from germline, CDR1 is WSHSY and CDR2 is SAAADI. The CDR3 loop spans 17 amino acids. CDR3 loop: CASSEPGRGYAKNIQYF. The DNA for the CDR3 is TGCGCCAGCAGTGAGCCCGGCAGGGGCTATGCCAAAAACATTCAGTACTTC.

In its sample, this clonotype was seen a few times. DNA of the CDR3: TGTGCCAGCAGCCTAATTACGGGACACCAGAACACCGGGGAGCTGTTTTTT. Its protein is CASSLITGHQNTGELFF. The V and J genes are TRBV7-6 and TRBJ2-2; possibly TRBD1 for D (6 bases). Germline lookup yields CDR1 SGHVS and CDR2 FNYEAQ. The CDR3 length is 17 residues. V was cut by 5 bases and J by 1 base, with 17 bases left in between.

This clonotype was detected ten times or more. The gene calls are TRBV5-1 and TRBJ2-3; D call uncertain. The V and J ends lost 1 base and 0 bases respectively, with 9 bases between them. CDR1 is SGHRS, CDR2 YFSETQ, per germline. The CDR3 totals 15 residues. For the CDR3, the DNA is TGCGCCAGCAGCTTGATGGGGTTTAGCACAGATACGCAGTATTTT. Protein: CASSLMGFSTDTQYF.

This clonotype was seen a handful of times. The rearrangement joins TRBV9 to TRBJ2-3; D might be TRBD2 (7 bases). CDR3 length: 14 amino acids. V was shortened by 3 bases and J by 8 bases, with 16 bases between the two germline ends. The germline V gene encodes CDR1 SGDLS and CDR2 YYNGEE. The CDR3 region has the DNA TGTGCCAGCAGCGCTCTAGCGGACAGAGTTACGCAGTATTTT. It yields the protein CASSALADRVTQYF.

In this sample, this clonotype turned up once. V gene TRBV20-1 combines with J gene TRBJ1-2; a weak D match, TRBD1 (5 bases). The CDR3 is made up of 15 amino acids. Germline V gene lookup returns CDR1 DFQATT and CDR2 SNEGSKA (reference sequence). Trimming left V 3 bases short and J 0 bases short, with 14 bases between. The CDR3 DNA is TGCAGTGCTAGGGACTCAGGGAAATCTAACTATGGCTACACCTTC. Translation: CSARDSGKSNYGYTF.

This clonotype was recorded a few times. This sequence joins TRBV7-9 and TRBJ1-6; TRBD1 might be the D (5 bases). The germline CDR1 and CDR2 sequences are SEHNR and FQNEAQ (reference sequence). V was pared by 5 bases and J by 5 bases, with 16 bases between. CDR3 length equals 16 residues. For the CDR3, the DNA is TGTGCCAGCAGCGAGCTATCAGGGTTGGATAATTCACCCCTCCACTTT. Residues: CASSELSGLDNSPLHF.

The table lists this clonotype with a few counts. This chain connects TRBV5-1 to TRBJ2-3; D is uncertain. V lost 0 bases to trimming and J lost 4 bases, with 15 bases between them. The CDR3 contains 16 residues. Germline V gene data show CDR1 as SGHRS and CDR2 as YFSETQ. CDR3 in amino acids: CASSLGAAPGPDTQYF. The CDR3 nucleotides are TGCGCCAGCAGCTTGGGGGCGGCACCGGGCCCAGATACGCAGTATTTT.

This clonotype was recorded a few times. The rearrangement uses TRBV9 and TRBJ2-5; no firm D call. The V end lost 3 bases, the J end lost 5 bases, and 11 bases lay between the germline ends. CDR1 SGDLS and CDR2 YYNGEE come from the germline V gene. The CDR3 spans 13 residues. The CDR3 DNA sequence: TGTGCCAGCAGCGGCCTAGAAGTTGAGACCCAGTACTTC. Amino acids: CASSGLEVETQYF.

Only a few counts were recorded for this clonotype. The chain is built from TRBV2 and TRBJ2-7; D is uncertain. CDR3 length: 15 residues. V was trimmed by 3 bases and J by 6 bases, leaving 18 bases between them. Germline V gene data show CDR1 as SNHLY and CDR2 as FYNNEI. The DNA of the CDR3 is TGTGCCAGCAGTGATTCTGGGCAAGGCGGCGGCGAGCAGTACGTC. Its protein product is CASSDSGQGGGEQYV.

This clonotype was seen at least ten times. The CDR3 sequence is CASSKQGLIENSPLHF. CDR3 bases: TGTGCCAGCAGTAAACAGGGTTTAATCGAGAATTCACCCCTCCACTTT. V is TRBV6-5 and J is TRBJ1-6; D perhaps matches TRBD1 (6 bases). CDR1 is MNHEY, CDR2 SVGAGI, per germline. V was shortened by 5 bases and J by 7 bases, with 18 bases between the two germline ends. The CDR3 is made up of 16 amino acids.

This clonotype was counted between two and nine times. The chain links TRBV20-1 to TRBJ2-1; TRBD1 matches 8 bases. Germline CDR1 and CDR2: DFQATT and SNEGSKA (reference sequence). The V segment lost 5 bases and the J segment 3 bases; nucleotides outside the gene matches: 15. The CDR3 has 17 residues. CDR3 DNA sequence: TGCAGTGCTCCCGAGGGTGTTCGGACAGGGCTCTACAATGAGCAGTTCTTC. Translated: CSAPEGVRTGLYNEQFF.

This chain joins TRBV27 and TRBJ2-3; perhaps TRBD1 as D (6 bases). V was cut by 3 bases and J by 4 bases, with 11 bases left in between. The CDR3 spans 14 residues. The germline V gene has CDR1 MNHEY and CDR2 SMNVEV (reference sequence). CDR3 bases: TGTGCCAGCAGTTTGGCAGGGGACCCAGATACGCAGTATTTT. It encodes CASSLAGDPDTQYF.

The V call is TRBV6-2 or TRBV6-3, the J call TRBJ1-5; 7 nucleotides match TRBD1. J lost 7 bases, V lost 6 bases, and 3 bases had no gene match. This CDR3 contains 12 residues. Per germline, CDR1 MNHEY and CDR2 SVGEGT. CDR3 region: CASSKGAQPQHF. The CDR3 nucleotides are TGTGCCAGCAGCAAGGGGGCCCAGCCCCAGCATTTT.

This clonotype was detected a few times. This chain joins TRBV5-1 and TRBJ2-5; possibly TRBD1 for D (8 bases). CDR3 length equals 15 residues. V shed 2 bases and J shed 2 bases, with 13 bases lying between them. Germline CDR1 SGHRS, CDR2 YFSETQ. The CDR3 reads CASSLKQGGQETQYF. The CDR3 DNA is TGCGCCAGCAGCTTAAAACAGGGGGGGCAAGAGACCCAGTACTTC.

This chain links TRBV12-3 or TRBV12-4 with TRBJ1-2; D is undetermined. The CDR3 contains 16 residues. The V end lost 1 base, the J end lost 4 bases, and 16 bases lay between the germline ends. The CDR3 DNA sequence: TGTGCCAGCAGTTTAGGCAACAAACCGGGCTTCTATGGCTACACCTTC. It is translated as CASSLGNKPGFYGYTF.

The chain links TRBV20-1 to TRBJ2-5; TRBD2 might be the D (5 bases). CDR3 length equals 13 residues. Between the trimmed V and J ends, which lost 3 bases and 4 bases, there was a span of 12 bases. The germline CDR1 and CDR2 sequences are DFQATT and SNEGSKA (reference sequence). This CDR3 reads CSARLAAPETQYF. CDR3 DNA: TGCAGTGCTAGGCTAGCTGCCCCAGAGACCCAGTACTTC.

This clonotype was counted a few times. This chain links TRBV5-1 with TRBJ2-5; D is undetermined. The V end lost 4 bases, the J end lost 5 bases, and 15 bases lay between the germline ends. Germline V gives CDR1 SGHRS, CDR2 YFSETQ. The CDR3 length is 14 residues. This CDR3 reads CASSPRTSFETQYF. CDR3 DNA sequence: TGCGCCAGCAGCCCTAGGACGTCCTTTGAGACCCAGTACTTC.

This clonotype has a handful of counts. The CDR3 DNA is TGCAGTGCTACCCGGGACAGCAGAAATTCACCCCTCCACTTT. Residues: CSATRDSRNSPLHF. The genes are TRBV20-1 and TRBJ1-6; TRBD1 matches 7 bases. Trimming at V came to 4 bases and at J to 7 bases, leaving 7 bases not matched to a gene. Germline CDR1 and CDR2: DFQATT and SNEGSKA (reference sequence). This CDR3 contains 14 residues.

The CDR3 spells CASSLFSGTSYGYTF. For the CDR3, the DNA is TGTGCCAGCAGCTTATTCTCCGGGACATCCTATGGCTACACCTTC. The chain recombines TRBV7-8 with TRBJ1-2, with D perhaps matching TRBD1 (6 bases). Germline V CDR1 and CDR2: SGHVS, FQNEAQ. V dropped 2 bases and J dropped 4 bases, with 14 bases sitting between them. This CDR3 spans 15 amino acids.

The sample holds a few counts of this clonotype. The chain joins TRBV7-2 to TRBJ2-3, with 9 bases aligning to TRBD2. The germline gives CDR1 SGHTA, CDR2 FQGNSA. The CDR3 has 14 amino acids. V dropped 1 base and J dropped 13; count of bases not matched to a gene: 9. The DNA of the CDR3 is TGTGCCAGCAGCTTAGGAGTAGCGGGGGCCACCGAGTATTTT. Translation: CASSLGVAGATEYF.

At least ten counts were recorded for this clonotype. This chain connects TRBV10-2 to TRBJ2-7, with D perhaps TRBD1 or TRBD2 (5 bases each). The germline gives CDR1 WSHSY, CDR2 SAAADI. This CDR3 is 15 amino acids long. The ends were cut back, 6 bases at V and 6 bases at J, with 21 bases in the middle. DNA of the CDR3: TGCGCCAGCAGCCACGGGACCTCCCGGGTCGCCGAGCAGTACGTC. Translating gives CASSHGTSRVAEQYV.